Listed below are T cell receptor beta chains from one sample, sequenced in a study of blood T cell repertoires in COVID-19. The data were produced by immunoSEQ multiplex PCR, yet TCRdb's version contains in-frame clones alone and is incomplete. The sample yields under 150,000 clones, around 85% seen once. Sequenced: peripheral blood. These receptors were obtained from a human donor in a cohort sampled during active COVID-19. Both conserved end residues are part of each CDR3. The D gene is left open where the match is weak. Some rows mark clone size as missing; the rest say once, few, many or name a class of expanded clone.

D	V	size	J	CDR3	DNA
.	TRBV19	.	TRBJ1-1	CASIRSFGDTEAFF	TGTGCCAGTATTCGTAGTTTCGGAGACACTGAAGCTTTCTTT
TRBD1	TRBV5-1	.	TRBJ2-2	CASSSSGTGGTGELFF	TGCGCCAGCAGCTCATCCGGGACAGGGGGCACCGGGGAGCTGTTTTTT
.	TRBV7-8	.	TRBJ2-1	CASRPPQLREQFF	TGTGCCAGCAGGCCGCCCCAATTGAGGGAGCAGTTCTTC
.	TRBV9	few	TRBJ1-4	CASSQGINEKLFF	TGTGCCAGCTCCCAGGGGATTAATGAAAAACTGTTTTTT
.	TRBV6-5	.	TRBJ1-5	CASRQGLGDQPQHF	TGTGCCAGCAGGCAGGGGTTGGGGGATCAGCCCCAGCATTTT
.	TRBV7-6	.	TRBJ2-7	CASSPGYEQYF	TGTGCCAGCAGCCCCGGGTACGAGCAGTACTTC
.	TRBV19	.	TRBJ1-2	CASSILFDGSYAGYTF	TGTGCCAGTAGTATCCTCTTCGACGGGTCCTATGCGGGCTACACCTTC
TRBD1	TRBV30	.	TRBJ2-1	CAWSEPGQAGIF	TGTGCCTGGAGCGAACCGGGACAGGCCGGGATCTTC
.	TRBV5-8	few	TRBJ1-5	CASSATPSGDVYQPQHF	TGTGCCAGCAGCGCTACTCCCTCGGGGGACGTTTATCAGCCCCAGCATTTT
.	TRBV29-1	.	TRBJ1-1	CSGGGVRMNTEAFF	TGCAGCGGCGGGGGGGTCAGAATGAACACTGAAGCTTTCTTT
.	TRBV10-3	.	TRBJ1-2	CAISESRDMFYGYTF	TGTGCCATCAGTGAGTCGAGGGACATGTTCTATGGCTACACCTTC
TRBD1	TRBV4-1	.	TRBJ1-2	CASSQSGTENYGYTF	TGCGCCAGCAGCCAATCCGGGACAGAGAACTATGGCTACACCTTC
.	TRBV5-1	.	TRBJ1-3	CASSPGIPGNTIYF	TGCGCCAGCAGCCCCGGGATCCCTGGAAACACCATATATTTT
.	TRBV9	.	TRBJ2-1	CASEGASSYNEQFF	TGTGCCAGCGAGGGCGCGAGCTCCTACAATGAGCAGTTCTTC
TRBD1	TRBV14	.	TRBJ2-2	CASSQPGQGYSGELFF	TGTGCCAGCAGCCAACCGGGACAGGGGTACTCCGGGGAGCTGTTTTTT
.	TRBV30	.	TRBJ1-1	CAWRDKLLVGTEAFF	TGTGCCTGGAGGGACAAGTTACTGGTGGGCACTGAAGCTTTCTTT
.	TRBV11-2	.	TRBJ1-2	CASSLDRAIGYTF	TGTGCCAGCAGCTTAGACAGGGCGATCGGCTACACCTTC
.	TRBV14	.	TRBJ2-5	CASSHRGRETQYF	TGTGCCAGCAGCCACCGGGGTAGGGAGACCCAGTACTTC
TRBD2	TRBV3-1/TRBV3-2	.	TRBJ2-1	CASSQDVSGRVSNEQFF	TGTGCCAGCAGCCAAGATGTTAGCGGGAGAGTTTCCAATGAGCAGTTCTTC
.	TRBV25-1	.	TRBJ2-3	CASRALGLNTDTQYF	TGTGCCAGCAGGGCCCTGGGCTTGAATACAGATACGCAGTATTTT
.	TRBV7-9	.	TRBJ2-2	CASSLIESRQAYTGELFF	TGTGCCAGCAGCCTTATCGAATCCAGACAGGCGTACACCGGGGAGCTGTTTTTT
.	TRBV7-2	.	TRBJ1-1	CASSLWGRTGGRTEAFF	TGTGCCAGCAGCTTGTGGGGACGTACGGGGGGGCGGACTGAAGCTTTCTTT
TRBD2	TRBV5-1	.	TRBJ2-5	CASSPDLAGPSKTQYF	TGCGCCAGCAGCCCGGATCTAGCGGGGCCTTCGAAGACCCAGTACTTC
.	TRBV5-5	.	TRBJ1-1	CASSLGYGNTEAFF	TGTGCCAGCAGCTTGGGATACGGGAACACTGAAGCTTTCTTT
TRBD1	TRBV2	.	TRBJ1-1	CASSPLGQGGGEAFF	TGTGCCAGCAGCCCCCTCGGGCAGGGGGGCGGTGAAGCTTTCTTT
TRBD1	TRBV19	.	TRBJ1-5	CASRGTANQPQHF	TGTGCCAGTAGGGGGACAGCGAATCAGCCCCAGCATTTT
.	TRBV11-3	.	TRBJ1-1	CASSLIGGMNTEAFF	TGTGCCAGCAGCTTGATCGGGGGTATGAACACTGAAGCTTTCTTT
.	TRBV2	.	TRBJ2-3	CASGSTSSTDTQYF	TGTGCCAGCGGATCGACTTCTAGCACAGATACGCAGTATTTT
.	TRBV7-2	.	TRBJ1-1	CASSSGQSFTEAFF	TGTGCCAGCAGCTCAGGACAGAGCTTTACTGAAGCTTTCTTT
TRBD2	TRBV2	.	TRBJ2-5	CASSQGGLARETQYF	TGTGCCAGCAGCCAAGGGGGACTAGCGAGGGAGACCCAGTACTTC
.	TRBV15	.	TRBJ1-5	CATSRGGAPNQPQHF	TGTGCCACCAGCAGGGGGGGGGCACCAAATCAGCCCCAGCATTTT
TRBD2	TRBV2	.	TRBJ2-5	CASSEQGLAGAETQYF	TGTGCCAGCAGTGAACAGGGACTAGCGGGGGCAGAGACCCAGTACTTC
.	TRBV5-6	.	TRBJ1-5	CASSLFSGGYQPQHF	TGTGCCAGCAGCTTGTTCTCGGGGGGCTATCAGCCCCAGCATTTT
.	TRBV6-1	.	TRBJ1-5	CASSELGGPQHF	TGTGCCAGCAGTGAACTCGGGGGACCCCAGCATTTT
TRBD2	TRBV5-1	.	TRBJ2-1	CASSFALAGGAEQFF	TGCGCCAGCAGCTTCGCACTAGCGGGAGGAGCTGAGCAGTTCTTC
.	TRBV27	.	TRBJ1-6	CASSPVWQAPLHF	TGTGCCAGCAGTCCGGTTTGGCAGGCACCCCTCCACTTT
.	TRBV28	.	TRBJ1-1	CASSRLLDWNTEAFF	TGTGCCAGCAGTCGTCTCTTAGACTGGAACACTGAAGCTTTCTTT
.	TRBV6-1	.	TRBJ1-1	CASSERVGVAEAFF	TGTGCCAGCAGTGAGAGGGTCGGGGTTGCTGAAGCTTTCTTT
TRBD1	TRBV27	.	TRBJ1-6	CASSALGTGDKNSPLHF	TGTGCCAGCAGTGCCCTCGGGACAGGCGATAAGAATTCACCCCTCCACTTT
.	TRBV7-9	.	TRBJ1-4	CASSSPLGANEKLFF	TGTGCCAGCAGCTCTCCGTTGGGAGCTAATGAAAAACTGTTTTTT
.	TRBV6-5	.	TRBJ1-2	CASSYSGRGYGYTF	TGTGCCAGCAGTTACTCTGGCAGGGGCTATGGCTACACCTTC
.	TRBV5-6	.	TRBJ1-1	CASSFRGTEAFF	TGTGCCAGCAGCTTCAGGGGTACTGAAGCTTTCTTT
TRBD2	TRBV10-3	.	TRBJ2-1	CAIRNEGGKYNEQFF	TGTGCCATCCGGAATGAGGGAGGGAAATACAATGAGCAGTTCTTC
.	TRBV7-6	medium-sized	TRBJ2-7	CASSTGVSSYEQYF	TGTGCCAGCAGCACGGGAGTGAGCTCCTACGAGCAGTACTTC
TRBD1	TRBV9	.	TRBJ1-3	CASSVGTGENSGNTIYF	TGTGCCAGCAGCGTAGGGACAGGGGAAAACTCTGGAAACACCATATATTTT
TRBD2	TRBV19	.	TRBJ2-3	CASSPKLAGYYTDTQYF	TGTGCCAGTAGCCCTAAACTAGCGGGTTACTACACAGATACGCAGTATTTT
.	TRBV5-4	.	TRBJ2-2	CASSLHKGAGTGELFF	TGTGCCAGCAGCTTGCATAAGGGAGCGGGCACCGGGGAGCTGTTTTTT
TRBD2	TRBV11-2	.	TRBJ2-1	CASSPQGLGSYNEQFF	TGTGCCAGCAGCCCTCAGGGACTAGGCTCCTACAATGAGCAGTTCTTC
.	TRBV11-2	.	TRBJ1-2	CASSRNVGVDGYTF	TGTGCCAGCAGCCGTAATGTGGGAGTTGATGGCTACACCTTC
TRBD1	TRBV7-9	.	TRBJ1-1	CASSLAGGEVTEAFF	TGTGCCAGCAGCTTGGCAGGGGGAGAGGTTACTGAAGCTTTCTTT
.	TRBV7-7	.	TRBJ2-7	CASSLDQASYEQYF	TGTGCTAGCAGCTTAGACCAGGCGAGCTACGAGCAGTACTTC
.	TRBV4-1	.	TRBJ1-2	CASSQETDYGYTF	TGCGCCAGCAGCCAAGAGACAGACTATGGCTACACCTTC
TRBD1	TRBV7-9	.	TRBJ2-3	CASSSGQLTDTQYF	TGTGCCAGCAGCTCGGGACAGCTCACAGATACGCAGTATTTT
TRBD1	TRBV2	.	TRBJ1-5	CASSDRQGWDQPQHF	TGTGCCAGCAGCGATAGACAGGGGTGGGATCAGCCCCAGCATTTT
.	TRBV4-3	once	TRBJ1-5	CASSQGYSNQPQHF	TGCGCCAGCAGCCAAGGTTATAGCAATCAGCCCCAGCATTTT